This is a list of T cell receptor beta chains from one sample in a study of T cell changes during pregnancy in multiple sclerosis. Assay used: immunoSEQ multiplex PCR; TCRdb lists only in-frame clones, some missing. The table has fewer than 70,000 clones, approximately 90% seen once. This specimen was peripheral blood, taken in the third trimester of pregnancy. These receptors were taken from a female donor with multiple sclerosis, enrolled in a pregnancy study. The CDR3 runs from the conserved cysteine through the conserved F or W. Fields, in order: clone size, D gene, J gene, V gene, CDR3 length, CDR3 protein, CDR3 DNA. The D gene is left open where the match is weak. Not every row has a clone size; where given, it reads once, few, many or a size class.

>NA|NA|TRBJ2-2|TRBV20-1|11
CSVRGMGELFF
TGCAGTGTCCGGGGGATGGGGGAGCTGTTTTTT
>NA|TRBD1|TRBJ1-2|TRBV7-9|14
CASSLLQGGYGYTF
TGTGCCAGCAGCTTGTTACAGGGGGGCTATGGCTACACCTTC
>once|NA|TRBJ2-3|TRBV10-1|16
CASSDPAGSSTDTQYF
TGCGCCAGCAGTGACCCCGCGGGGTCGAGCACAGATACGCAGTATTTT
>NA|TRBD1|TRBJ2-1|TRBV7-7|18
CASSLGVGDRGLSDEQFF
TGTGCTAGCAGCTTAGGGGTTGGGGACAGGGGGCTTTCCGATGAGCAGTTCTTC
>NA|TRBD1|TRBJ2-1|TRBV7-2|16
CASSFVGTGGFGEQFF
TGTGCCAGCAGCTTCGTGGGGACAGGAGGATTCGGTGAGCAGTTCTTC
>NA|TRBD1|TRBJ2-1|TRBV7-2|15
CASSLFGQDYNEQFF
TGTGCCAGCAGCTTGTTCGGACAGGACTACAATGAGCAGTTCTTC
>NA|NA|TRBJ1-6|TRBV9|16
CASSATGQMLWSPLHF
TGTGCCAGCAGCGCTACCGGACAGATGCTTTGGTCACCCCTCCACTTT
>NA|TRBD1|TRBJ2-7|TRBV5-8|14
CASSLKDRVYEQYF
TGTGCCAGCAGCTTAAAGGACAGGGTGTACGAGCAGTACTTC
>NA|TRBD1|TRBJ2-2|TRBV11-3|14
CASSFDRDTGELFF
TGTGCCAGCAGCTTTGACAGGGATACCGGGGAGCTGTTTTTT
>NA|TRBD2|TRBJ2-5|TRBV7-2|15
CASSLSGGSGETQYF
TGTGCCAGCAGCTTGAGCGGGGGCAGCGGGGAGACCCAGTACTTC
>NA|NA|TRBJ1-2|TRBV10-2|12
CASMGGSSGYTF
TGCGCCAGTATGGGGGGTTCTAGTGGCTACACCTTC
>NA|NA|TRBJ2-2|TRBV19|13
CASIRTLTGELFF
TGTGCCAGTATTAGGACTCTGACCGGGGAGCTGTTTTTT
>NA|TRBD2|TRBJ2-5|TRBV6-1|15
CASSEMAGGLETQYF
TGTGCCAGCAGTGAAATGGCGGGGGGGCTGGAGACCCAGTACTTC
>NA|TRBD1|TRBJ2-7|TRBV7-8|16
CASSLARRGRSYEQYF
TGTGCCAGCAGCTTAGCAAGAAGGGGGCGGTCCTACGAGCAGTACTTC
>NA|TRBD2|TRBJ2-2|TRBV4-3|18
CASSQETSGGPNTGELFF
TGCGCCAGCAGCCAGGAGACTAGCGGGGGCCCGAACACCGGGGAGCTGTTTTTT
>few|NA|TRBJ1-5|TRBV15|16
CATSKGPREGNQPQHF
TGTGCCACCAGCAAAGGACCTCGGGAGGGCAATCAGCCCCAGCATTTT
>NA|NA|TRBJ2-5|TRBV2|12
CASSYDRETQYF
TGTGCCAGCAGCTATGACAGGGAGACCCAGTACTTC
>NA|NA|TRBJ2-5|TRBV4-3|15
CASSQDWRVEETQYF
TGCGCCAGCAGCCAAGATTGGAGGGTCGAGGAGACCCAGTACTTC
>NA|NA|TRBJ1-1|TRBV29-1|12
CSVGRGNTEAFF
TGCAGCGTGGGCAGGGGGAACACTGAAGCTTTCTTT
>NA|NA|TRBJ1-3|TRBV18|15
CASSPGEGSGNTIYF
TGTGCCAGCTCACCGGGCGAGGGATCGGGAAACACCATATATTTT
>NA|TRBD1|TRBJ1-2|TRBV2|14
CASSRQGLDYGYTF
TGTGCCAGCAGTCGACAGGGATTGGACTATGGCTACACCTTC
>NA|TRBD1|TRBJ2-7|TRBV5-1|14
CASSPGTGFSEQYF
TGCGCCAGCAGCCCCGGGACAGGTTTCTCCGAGCAGTACTTC
>NA|TRBD1|TRBJ1-1|TRBV2|18
CASKYRDSRMKENTEAFF
TGTGCCAGCAAATATCGGGACAGTAGGATGAAGGAGAACACTGAAGCTTTCTTT
>NA|NA|TRBJ1-2|TRBV2|12
CASNSERGGYTF
TGTGCCAGCAACTCAGAGCGAGGGGGCTACACCTTC
>NA|TRBD2|TRBJ2-2|TRBV11-2|16
CASSLPGLANTGELFF
TGTGCCAGCAGCCTACCGGGACTAGCGAACACCGGGGAGCTGTTTTTT